The 21 T cell receptor beta chains below all came from one sample that was sequenced in a study of memory CD4+ T cells and cytomegalovirus serostatus. Single viable CD3+CD4+CD8-CD45RO+ cells were sorted as the memory CD4+ T cells. Clones were sequenced by immunoSEQ multiplex PCR, and TCRdb holds only the in-frame ones, with some missing. Of tens of thousands of clones listed, around 80% were seen once; the top ten hold roughly 0.68%. The material sequenced was memory CD4+ T cells from blood. The receptors originated from an adult in good health and CMV-seronegative.

The chain uses TRBV5-1 and TRBJ2-7, with D possibly called TRBD1 or TRBD2 (6 bases each). Per the germline V gene, CDR1 is SGHRS and CDR2 is YFSETQ. V lost 4 bases and J lost 3, with 14 bases in between. The length of the CDR3 is 14 residues. CDR3 in DNA: TGCGCCAGCAGCAGGGGGGACGGATACTACGAGCAGTACTTC. This encodes CASSRGDGYYEQYF.

The rearrangement uses TRBV7-2 and TRBJ2-3; D is undetermined. With 5 bases removed from V and 2 bases from J, the gap between germline ends came to 14 bases. Germline assignment: CDR1 SGHTA and CDR2 FQGNSA. The CDR3 has 15 residues. CDR3 residues: CASSLGPSYTDTQYF. The CDR3 nucleotides are TGTGCCAGCAGCCTAGGTCCCAGCTACACAGATACGCAGTATTTT.

For this clone: Compared with germline, one end of the junction differs, possibly owing to a read error. This chain joins TRBV4-1 and TRBJ2-1; 7 positions match TRBD1. The germline V gene has CDR1 MGHRA and CDR2 YSYEKL. The CDR3 covers 16 residues. The CDR3 nucleotides read TGCGCCAGCAGCCACCGACAGGGAATAGGGTACAATGAGCAGCTCTTC. This sequence encodes CASSHRQGIGYNEQLF.

The V and J genes are TRBV9 and TRBJ2-6; D possibly corresponds to TRBD2 (6 bases). Germline V gene data show CDR1 as SGDLS and CDR2 as YYNGEE. V was shortened by 4 bases and J by 1 base, with 12 bases between the two germline ends. CDR3 length: 16 residues. The CDR3 region is CASSPPAGSGANVLTF. The CDR3 DNA follows: TGTGCCAGCAGCCCACCGGCGGGGTCTGGGGCCAACGTCCTGACTTTC.

This clone occurred a few times. The rearrangement joins TRBV11-3 to TRBJ2-1; D is undetermined. The germline V gene has CDR1 SGHNT and CDR2 YENEEA. This CDR3 region has 15 residues. V lost 1 base and J 6 bases, leaving 13 bases between the germline ends. The CDR3 coding sequence is TGTGCCAGCAGCTTAGGCCCACAACCCTCCAATGAGCAGTTCTTC. Its protein product is CASSLGPQPSNEQFF.

This rearrangement joins TRBV19 to TRBJ2-3, with D possibly TRBD1 on 5 matching bases. The V gene's germline CDR1 is LNHDA and CDR2 SQIVND (reference sequence). The V end was cut by 0 bases, the J end by 1 base, with 11 bases between. The CDR3 covers 16 residues. Here the CDR3 DNA reads TGTGCCAGTAGTATAGATATGGGGCTAGGCACAGATACGCAGTATTTT. Protein sequence: CASSIDMGLGTDTQYF.

The genes are TRBV10-3 and TRBJ1-4; 7 bases align to TRBD1. The V segment lost 10 bases and the J segment 0 bases; nucleotides outside the gene matches: 2. The CDR3 runs to 13 residues. CDR1 ENHRY and CDR2 SYGVKD come from the germline V gene. CDR3 bases: TGTGCCACAACAGGGGCAACTAATGAAAAACTGTTTTTT. It codes for CATTGATNEKLFF.

V is TRBV28 and J is TRBJ2-5; the D is unclear. The ends were cut back, 5 bases at V and 2 bases at J, with 9 bases in the middle. Germline V lookup: CDR1 MDHEN, CDR2 SYDVKM. The CDR3 runs 13 residues. The DNA for the CDR3 is TGTGCCAGCAGTCTCGGGCCTCAAGAGACCCAGTACTTC. Translation gives CASSLGPQETQYF.

V and J are TRBV2 and TRBJ2-6; D ambiguous. Trimming took off 2 bases at V and 0 bases at J, with 8 bases between the two ends. CDR1 and CDR2 from the germline V gene are SNHLY and FYNNEI. The CDR3 covers 16 residues. The CDR3 nucleotides read TGTGCCAGCAGTGAATTATGGGGCTCTGGGGCCAACGTCCTGACTTTC. It is translated as CASSELWGSGANVLTF.

V usage is TRBV4-1 and J usage is TRBJ1-2; no reliable D call. The germline CDR1 and CDR2 sequences are MGHRA and YSYEKL. Trimming took off 0 bases at V and 5 bases at J, with 10 bases between the two ends. The CDR3 runs 14 residues. The CDR3 coding sequence is TGCGCCAGCAGCCAAGAAAGCGACGGTTATGGCTACACCTTC. This codes for CASSQESDGYGYTF.

V usage is TRBV4-1 and J usage is TRBJ2-5, with 9 positions matching TRBD2. Germline CDR1 is MGHRA and CDR2 is YSYEKL. The CDR3 length is 15 residues. The J segment lost 5 bases and the V segment lost 5 bases, leaving 9 bases of the junction unmatched. The CDR3 bases are TGCGCCAGCAGCATTCCGGGACTAGCAGGGGAGACCCAGTACTTC. The encoded protein is CASSIPGLAGETQYF.

The V and J genes are TRBV30 and TRBJ2-7; D remains ambiguous. Germline loops: CDR1 GTSNPN, CDR2 SVGIG (reference sequence). There are 12 residues in the CDR3. Trimming cost V 2 bases and J 12 bases, with 17 bases left between them. CDR3 sequence: CAWSPTLGPGYF. The CDR3 DNA sequence: TGTGCCTGGAGTCCCACCCTTGGTCCCGGGTACTTC.

The rearrangement links TRBV12-5 to TRBJ1-1; TRBD1 is a possible D gene (5 bases). V gave up 0 bases and J gave up 7 bases, with 9 bases separating them. CDR1 LGHNT and CDR2 FRNRAP come from the germline V gene. This CDR3 contains 13 residues. CDR3 sequence (DNA): TGTGCTAGTGGTTTGGTACTCGGGGGTGAAGCTTTCTTT. As protein: CASGLVLGGEAFF.

This clone was recorded a few times. The V call is TRBV6-1, the J call TRBJ1-5; no clear D. CDR1 and CDR2 (germline): MNHNS, SASEGT. Trimming removed 8 bases from V and 4 bases from J, with 18 bases in between. This CDR3 is built from 15 residues. This CDR3 is CASDRGRGLNQPQHF. In DNA form, the CDR3 reads TGTGCCAGCGACCGAGGAAGAGGCCTTAATCAGCCCCAGCATTTT.

The chain combines TRBV27 with TRBJ1-1; TRBD1 matches at 10 bases. In germline, CDR1 is MNHEY, CDR2 SMNVEV (reference sequence). The CDR3 is 16 amino acids. Germline trimming cut 6 bases from V and 1 base from J; bases unmatched to any gene: 8. CDR3 protein: CASRLTGTGANTEAFF. DNA for the CDR3: TGTGCCAGCAGACTGACCGGGACAGGGGCGAACACTGAAGCTTTCTTT.

The chain links TRBV9 to TRBJ1-2, with D hard to call. V lost 1 base to trimming and J lost 8 bases, with 15 bases between them. CDR3 length equals 14 residues. Germline V gene data show CDR1 as SGDLS and CDR2 as YYNGEE. Written as DNA, the CDR3 is TGTGCCAGCAGCGTATTACCCTCTGGGAGCGGCTACACCTTC. This codes for CASSVLPSGSGYTF.

This clone was seen a single time. The genes are TRBV19 and TRBJ2-3; no clear D. Looked up from germline, CDR1 is LNHDA and CDR2 is SQIVND (reference sequence). The ends were cut back, 4 bases at V and 1 base at J, with 9 bases in the middle. This CDR3 is 14 amino acids long. The chain's CDR3 is CASSTSGRTDTQYF. The CDR3 coding sequence is TGTGCCAGTAGTACTTCCGGTCGCACAGATACGCAGTATTTT.

The rearrangement joins TRBV5-1 to TRBJ1-1; D remains ambiguous. The ends were cut back, 3 bases at V and 0 bases at J, with 9 bases in the middle. CDR1 and CDR2 (germline): SGHRS, YFSETQ. There are 14 residues in the CDR3. CDR3 DNA: TGCGCCAGCAGCTACAGAGACATGAACACTGAAGCTTTCTTT. It translates to CASSYRDMNTEAFF.

This chain links TRBV7-2 with TRBJ2-7; D tentatively fits TRBD1 or TRBD2 (5 bases each). V was clipped by 2 bases and J by 7 bases, with 12 bases between them. The CDR3 is 13 residues long. Germline-derived CDR1 and CDR2 are SGHTA and FQGNSA. The DNA for the CDR3 is TGTGCCAGCAGCTTAACCCTCTGGGGGGAGCAGTACTTC. Protein: CASSLTLWGEQYF.

The CDR3 coding sequence is TGTGCCAGCAGCTTAGTAATAGGCAGGAGTGAGCAGTTCTTC. Translation gives CASSLVIGRSEQFF. V is TRBV11-3 and J is TRBJ2-1; D is ambiguous. Germline lookup yields CDR1 SGHNT and CDR2 YENEEA. V gave up 1 base and J gave up 9 bases, with 13 bases separating them. The CDR3 has 14 amino acids. Drawing the rest from reference TRBV11-3 and TRBJ2-1, the complete variable domain is EAGVVQSPRYKIIEKKQPVAFWCNPISGHNTLYWYLQNLGQGPELLIRYENEEAVDDSQLPKDRFSAERLKGVDSTLKIQPAELGDSAVYLCASSLVIGRSEQFFGPGTRLTVL.

This clone appeared a few times. This rearrangement joins TRBV5-1 to TRBJ1-6; D unresolved. Germline CDR1 reads SGHRS; CDR2 reads YFSETQ. The CDR3 extends over 15 amino acids. Trimming took off 3 bases at V and 7 bases at J, with 14 bases between the two ends. Written as DNA, the CDR3 is TGCGCCAGCAGCTCGTCGGGAAACCGGAATTCACCCCTCCACTTT. Its protein is CASSSSGNRNSPLHF.